The 11 T cell receptor beta chains given below trace back to one sample, sequenced in a study of blood T cell repertoires in COVID-19. TCRdb keeps only in-frame clones here, not all; method: immunoSEQ multiplex PCR. The data show roughly 150,000 clones, 87% seen once. The sample consisted of peripheral blood. The receptors were sampled from a woman in her seventies with COVID-19, enrolled during active disease.

The V gene is TRBV3-1 (or the pseudogene TRBV3-2), the J gene TRBJ2-4; a possible D gene is TRBD2 (6 bases). Germline CDR1 and CDR2: LGHDT and YNNKEL (reference sequence). The CDR3 has 16 amino acids. The V and J ends lost 0 bases and 0 bases respectively, with 9 bases between them. The CDR3 nucleotides read TGTGCCAGCAGCCAAGATCCGGGACTAGCCAAAAACATTCAGTACTTC. It is translated as CASSQDPGLAKNIQYF.

This sequence joins TRBV3-1 (or the pseudogene TRBV3-2) and TRBJ2-7, with a weak D call TRBD2 (6 bases). The CDR3 is 14 amino acids. Trimming removed 3 bases from V and 6 bases from J, with 15 bases in between. Germline loops: CDR1 LGHDT, CDR2 YNNKEL (reference sequence). The CDR3 loop is CASSHSGTSVEQYF. CDR3 in DNA: TGTGCCAGCAGCCATAGCGGAACATCGGTCGAGCAGTACTTC.

The rearrangement links TRBV7-7 to TRBJ2-3, with D hard to call. V lost 4 bases and J lost 0, with 11 bases in between. The germline CDR1 and CDR2 sequences are SSHAT and FNYEAQ (reference sequence). The length of the CDR3 is 15 residues. This chain's CDR3 is CASSSNGGSTDTQYF. The CDR3 DNA reads as TGTGCCAGCAGCTCCAACGGTGGTAGCACAGATACGCAGTATTTT.

This chain joins TRBV3-1 (or the pseudogene TRBV3-2) and TRBJ1-1, with a possible D match to TRBD1 (5 bases). V dropped 2 bases and J dropped 1 base, with 14 bases sitting between them. The germline V gene has CDR1 LGHDT and CDR2 YNNKEL (reference sequence). The CDR3 consists of 16 residues. For the CDR3, the DNA is TGTGCCAGCAGCCAAAGGGTACTAACAGGGAACACTGAAGCTTTCTTT. It specifies CASSQRVLTGNTEAFF.

The chain employs TRBV24-1 and TRBJ2-5; tentatively, D is TRBD2 (5 bases). This CDR3 comprises 15 residues. Trimming cost V 4 bases and J 4 bases, with 15 bases left between them. The germline V gene has CDR1 KGHDR and CDR2 SFDVKD. This CDR3 is CATSDPRGYGETQYF. The DNA of the CDR3 is TGTGCCACCAGTGACCCTAGAGGGTATGGAGAGACCCAGTACTTC.

The rearrangement uses TRBV7-9 and TRBJ1-4, with a weak D call TRBD1 (6 bases). The CDR3 loop spans 15 amino acids. The V and J ends lost 5 bases and 5 bases respectively, with 15 bases between them. Germline lookup yields CDR1 SEHNR and CDR2 FQNEAQ (reference sequence). CDR3 nucleotide sequence: TGTGCCAGCAGCCCGGGGGGCCAGTGGAATGAAAAACTGTTTTTT. Its protein is CASSPGGQWNEKLFF.

The chain carries TRBV2 and TRBJ1-4; TRBD1 matches 9 bases. After removal of 5 bases from V and 8 bases from J, the junction contained 6 bases not matched to a gene. The germline CDR1 and CDR2 sequences are SNHLY and FYNNEI. There are 14 residues in the CDR3. CDR3 bases: TGTGCCAGCAGTAAGGGACAGGGAAACGAAAAACTGTTTTTT. The encoded protein is CASSKGQGNEKLFF.

The chain uses TRBV5-6 and TRBJ1-5; D is ambiguous. CDR1 and CDR2 from the germline V gene are SGHDT and YYEEEE. The CDR3 loop spans 16 amino acids. The V end was cut by 1 base, the J end by 1 base, with 12 bases between. The CDR3 DNA sequence: TGTGCCAGCAGCTTGTGGGCGCACCTAAGCAATCAGCCCCAGCATTTT. Protein: CASSLWAHLSNQPQHF.

V usage is TRBV27 and J usage is TRBJ1-2, with D unresolved. The CDR3 contains 15 residues. Germline CDR1 and CDR2: MNHEY and SMNVEV (reference sequence). Trimming left V 6 bases short and J 2 bases short, with 16 bases between. CDR3 protein: CASRRSAGRNYGYTF. CDR3 sequence (DNA): TGTGCCAGCAGAAGGTCGGCAGGTCGGAACTATGGCTACACCTTC.

This chain uses TRBV27 with TRBJ1-6, with a tentative D call TRBD1 (6 bases). CDR3 size: 12 residues. Germline V gene data show CDR1 as MNHEY and CDR2 as SMNVEV (reference sequence). V lost 9 bases, J lost 7 bases, and 10 bases lay in between. The DNA of the CDR3 is TGTGCCAGTGGACAGTTAAATTCACCCCTCCACTTT. Encoded protein: CASGQLNSPLHF.

The chain is built from TRBV4-2 and TRBJ2-5; TRBD1 aligns across 8 bases. Losses at the gene ends were 5 bases for V and 5 bases for J; bases not matched to a gene: 7. The germline V gene encodes CDR1 LGHNA and CDR2 YNFKEQ. There are 14 residues in the CDR3. Written as DNA, the CDR3 is TGTGCCAGCAGCAAGACAGGGGTGGGGGAGACCCAGTACTTC. Amino acid sequence: CASSKTGVGETQYF.